The source of this T cell receptor beta chain is a study of blood T cell repertoires in COVID-19. Germline CDR1 reads SQVTM; CDR2 reads ANQGSEA. Trimming cost V 6 bases and J 0 bases, with 11 bases left between them. The CDR3 runs to 13 residues. In this sample, this clone turned up once. The protocol was immunoSEQ multiplex PCR, while the TCRdb copy is restricted to in-frame clones and leaves out a portion. The sample carries some 180,000 clones, approximately 80% recorded once. Sequencing was done on a sample of PBMCs or T cells enriched from blood (not recorded which). The rearrangement uses TRBV29-1 and TRBJ1-1; a weak D match, TRBD1 (6 bases). This TCR was recovered from a man aged 55 to 69 who had been exposed to COVID-19. The CDR3 nucleotides are TGCAGCGTAGGACAGAAGATGAACACTGAAGCTTTCTTT. This gives the protein CSVGQKMNTEAFF.